These T cell receptor beta chains were read from a single sample in a study of blood T cell repertoires in COVID-19. Clones were sequenced by immunoSEQ multiplex PCR, and TCRdb holds only the in-frame ones, with some missing. The top ten hold roughly 8.2% of the sample, which has 150,000 to 200,000 clones, approximately 86% seen once. Material: peripheral blood. The receptor set was obtained from a man between 60 and 75 years old with acute or convalescent COVID-19. Both conserved end residues are part of each CDR3. Each record gives: CDR3 protein, CDR3 DNA, V gene, CDR3 length, clone size, J gene, D gene. A D gene is named only where the DNA matches it firmly. Size tells how often a clone was seen (once, few, many) or the class of an expanded clone, and some rows leave it out.

CDR3 protein: CAWNPGGWNYGYTF
CDR3 DNA: TGTGCCTGGAACCCAGGGGGGTGGAACTATGGCTACACCTTC
V gene: TRBV30
CDR3 length: 14
clone size: .
J gene: TRBJ1-2
D gene: TRBD1

CDR3 protein: CASSVRGGNTGELFF
CDR3 DNA: TGTGCCAGCAGCGTACGGGGGGGTAACACCGGGGAGCTGTTTTTT
V gene: TRBV9
CDR3 length: 15
clone size: .
J gene: TRBJ2-2
D gene: TRBD2

CDR3 protein: CASKGGSSYNSPLHF
CDR3 DNA: TGTGCCAGCAAGGGAGGGAGCTCCTATAATTCACCCCTCCACTTT
V gene: TRBV28
CDR3 length: 15
clone size: .
J gene: TRBJ1-6
D gene: .

CDR3 protein: CSVEGRDANSGRYYNEQFF
CDR3 DNA: TGCAGCGTTGAAGGGAGGGACGCGAATAGCGGGCGATACTACAATGAGCAGTTCTTC
V gene: TRBV29-1
CDR3 length: 19
clone size: .
J gene: TRBJ2-1
D gene: TRBD2

CDR3 protein: CAINPLGTGLRHTF
CDR3 DNA: TGTGCCATCAACCCTTTAGGGACAGGCCTGCGACACACCTTC
V gene: TRBV10-3
CDR3 length: 14
clone size: .
J gene: TRBJ1-2
D gene: TRBD1

CDR3 protein: CATSDLKSGGVTGELFF
CDR3 DNA: TGTGCCACCAGTGATTTGAAGTCAGGCGGGGTCACCGGGGAGCTGTTTTTT
V gene: TRBV24-1
CDR3 length: 17
clone size: .
J gene: TRBJ2-2
D gene: .

CDR3 protein: CASSWAVNSPLHF
CDR3 DNA: TGTGCCAGCAGTTGGGCAGTTAATTCACCCCTCCACTTT
V gene: TRBV28
CDR3 length: 13
clone size: .
J gene: TRBJ1-6
D gene: .

CDR3 protein: CASSWGQAGIEAFF
CDR3 DNA: TGCGCCAGCAGCTGGGGACAGGCAGGGATTGAAGCTTTCTTT
V gene: TRBV5-1
CDR3 length: 14
clone size: .
J gene: TRBJ1-1
D gene: TRBD1

CDR3 protein: CASSVGLAGGATGELFF
CDR3 DNA: TGTGCCAGCAGCGTAGGTCTAGCGGGAGGGGCCACCGGGGAGCTGTTTTTT
V gene: TRBV9
CDR3 length: 17
clone size: few
J gene: TRBJ2-2
D gene: TRBD2

CDR3 protein: CASSLEALRFLARSDTQYF
CDR3 DNA: TGCGCCAGCAGCTTGGAAGCTCTTCGCTTTCTTGCTCGGTCAGATACGCAGTATTTT
V gene: TRBV5-1
CDR3 length: 19
clone size: .
J gene: TRBJ2-3
D gene: .

CDR3 protein: CSVEAGSRIETQYF
CDR3 DNA: TGCAGCGTTGAGGCGGGCTCGAGAATTGAGACCCAGTACTTC
V gene: TRBV29-1
CDR3 length: 14
clone size: .
J gene: TRBJ2-5
D gene: .

CDR3 protein: CASSYGGDGDYEQYF
CDR3 DNA: TGTGCCAGCAGTTACGGCGGGGATGGGGACTACGAGCAGTACTTC
V gene: TRBV6-6
CDR3 length: 15
clone size: .
J gene: TRBJ2-7
D gene: .

CDR3 protein: CASSTPPGGRYNEQFF
CDR3 DNA: TGTGCCAGCAGTACCCCCCCCGGGGGGCGGTACAATGAGCAGTTCTTC
V gene: TRBV28
CDR3 length: 16
clone size: .
J gene: TRBJ2-1
D gene: .

CDR3 protein: CASIKGDRAWNTEAFF
CDR3 DNA: TGTGCCAGTATCAAAGGGGACAGGGCTTGGAACACTGAAGCTTTCTTT
V gene: TRBV19
CDR3 length: 16
clone size: .
J gene: TRBJ1-1
D gene: TRBD1

CDR3 protein: CASSRLRGDEQFF
CDR3 DNA: TGTGCCAGTAGTCGACTCAGGGGTGATGAGCAGTTCTTC
V gene: TRBV19
CDR3 length: 13
clone size: .
J gene: TRBJ2-1
D gene: .

CDR3 protein: CASSYSTGYGGYTF
CDR3 DNA: TGTGCCAGCAGTTACTCCACAGGGTATGGTGGCTACACCTTC
V gene: TRBV6-5
CDR3 length: 14
clone size: .
J gene: TRBJ1-2
D gene: .

CDR3 protein: CASRKGGFGEQFF
CDR3 DNA: TGTGCCAGCAGAAAAGGAGGTTTCGGTGAGCAGTTCTTC
V gene: TRBV27
CDR3 length: 13
clone size: .
J gene: TRBJ2-1
D gene: .

CDR3 protein: CASSFRSMYTEAFF
CDR3 DNA: TGTGCCAGCAGCTTCAGGTCCATGTACACTGAAGCTTTCTTT
V gene: TRBV5-8
CDR3 length: 14
clone size: .
J gene: TRBJ1-1
D gene: .

CDR3 protein: CASSYGSYGYTF
CDR3 DNA: TGTGCCAGCAGTTACGGGAGCTATGGCTACACCTTC
V gene: TRBV28
CDR3 length: 12
clone size: .
J gene: TRBJ1-2
D gene: .

CDR3 protein: CASSLDSGPQHF
CDR3 DNA: TGTGCCAGCAGCTTAGACTCTGGGCCCCAGCATTTT
V gene: TRBV7-2
CDR3 length: 12
clone size: .
J gene: TRBJ1-5
D gene: .

CDR3 protein: CASSFSPQETQYF
CDR3 DNA: TGTGCCAGCAGCTTTTCTCCCCAAGAGACCCAGTACTTC
V gene: TRBV5-6
CDR3 length: 13
clone size: few
J gene: TRBJ2-5
D gene: .

CDR3 protein: CASSSGRWGTSDQPQHF
CDR3 DNA: TGTGCCAGCAGTTCGGGAAGATGGGGGACAAGCGATCAGCCCCAGCATTTT
V gene: TRBV28
CDR3 length: 17
clone size: .
J gene: TRBJ1-5
D gene: .

CDR3 protein: CASSSRDTLYGYTF
CDR3 DNA: TGTGCCAGCAGCAGTCGGGACACACTTTATGGCTACACCTTC
V gene: TRBV7-8
CDR3 length: 14
clone size: once
J gene: TRBJ1-2
D gene: .

CDR3 protein: CASSLENRGGYTF
CDR3 DNA: TGTGCCAGCAGCTTAGAAAACCGGGGGGGCTACACCTTC
V gene: TRBV7-9
CDR3 length: 13
clone size: .
J gene: TRBJ1-2
D gene: .

CDR3 protein: CASSVDAGDGYTF
CDR3 DNA: TGTGCCAGCAGCGTAGACGCAGGGGATGGCTACACCTTC
V gene: TRBV9
CDR3 length: 13
clone size: .
J gene: TRBJ1-2
D gene: .

CDR3 protein: CASSDPRIIRAFF
CDR3 DNA: TGTGCCAGCAGTGACCCCAGGATTATAAGAGCTTTCTTT
V gene: TRBV2
CDR3 length: 13
clone size: .
J gene: TRBJ1-1
D gene: .

CDR3 protein: CASSLDRVQETQYF
CDR3 DNA: TGTGCCAGCAGTTTAGACAGGGTCCAAGAGACCCAGTACTTC
V gene: TRBV28
CDR3 length: 14
clone size: .
J gene: TRBJ2-5
D gene: TRBD1

CDR3 protein: CASSKGQGRYEQYF
CDR3 DNA: TGTGCCAGTAGTAAAGGACAGGGAAGGTACGAGCAGTACTTC
V gene: TRBV19
CDR3 length: 14
clone size: .
J gene: TRBJ2-7
D gene: TRBD1

CDR3 protein: CASSQGQGAKGLEQYF
CDR3 DNA: TGTGCCAGCAGCCAAGGACAGGGGGCCAAAGGGCTCGAGCAGTACTTC
V gene: TRBV3-1/TRBV3-2
CDR3 length: 16
clone size: .
J gene: TRBJ2-7
D gene: TRBD1